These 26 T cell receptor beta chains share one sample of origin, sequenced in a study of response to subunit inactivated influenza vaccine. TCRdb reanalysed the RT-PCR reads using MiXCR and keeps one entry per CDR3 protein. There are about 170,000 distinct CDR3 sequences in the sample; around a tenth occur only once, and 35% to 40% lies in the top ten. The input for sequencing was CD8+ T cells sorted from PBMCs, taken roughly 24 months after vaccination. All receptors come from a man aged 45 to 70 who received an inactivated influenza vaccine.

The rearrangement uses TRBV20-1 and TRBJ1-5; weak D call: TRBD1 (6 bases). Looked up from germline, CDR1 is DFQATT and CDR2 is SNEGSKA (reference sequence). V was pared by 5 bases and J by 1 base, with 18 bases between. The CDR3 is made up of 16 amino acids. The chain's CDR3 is CSAYPQGWVSNQPQHF. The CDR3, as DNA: TGCAGTGCTTACCCCCAGGGGTGGGTAAGCAATCAGCCCCAGCATTTT.

CDR3 in amino acids: CASRGQQETQYF. The DNA of the CDR3 is TGTGCCAGCAGGGGACAGCAAGAGACCCAGTACTTC. The rearrangement links TRBV12-3 or TRBV12-4 to TRBJ2-5, with 7 nucleotides matching TRBD1. CDR3 length: 12 residues. Trimming took 6 bases from V and 2 from J; bases not matched to a gene: 0.

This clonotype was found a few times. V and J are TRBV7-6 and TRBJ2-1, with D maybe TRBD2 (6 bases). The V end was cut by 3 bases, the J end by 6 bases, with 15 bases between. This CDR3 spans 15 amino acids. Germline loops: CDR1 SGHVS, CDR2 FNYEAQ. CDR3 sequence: CASSLGPPGGNEQFF. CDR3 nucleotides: TGTGCCAGCAGCTTGGGACCCCCCGGGGGCAATGAGCAGTTCTTC.

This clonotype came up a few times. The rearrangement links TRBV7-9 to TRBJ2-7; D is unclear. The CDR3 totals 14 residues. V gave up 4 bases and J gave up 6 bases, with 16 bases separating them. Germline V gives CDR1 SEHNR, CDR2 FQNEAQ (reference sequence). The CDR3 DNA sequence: TGTGCCAGCAGCTCCCTGGTGGGGTTCCCCGAGCAGTACTTC. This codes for CASSSLVGFPEQYF.

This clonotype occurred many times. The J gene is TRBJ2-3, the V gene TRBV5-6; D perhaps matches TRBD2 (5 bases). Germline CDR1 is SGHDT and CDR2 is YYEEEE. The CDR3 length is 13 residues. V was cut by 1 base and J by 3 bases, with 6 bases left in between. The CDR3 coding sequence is TGTGCCAGCAGCTTGACGGGGACAGATACGCAGTATTTT. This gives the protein CASSLTGTDTQYF.

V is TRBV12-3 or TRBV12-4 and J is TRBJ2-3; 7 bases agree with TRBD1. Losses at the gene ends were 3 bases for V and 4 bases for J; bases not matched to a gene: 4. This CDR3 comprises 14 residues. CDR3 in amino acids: CASSLRGRADTQYF. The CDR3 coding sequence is TGTGCCAGCAGTTTGAGGGGGCGCGCAGATACGCAGTATTTT.

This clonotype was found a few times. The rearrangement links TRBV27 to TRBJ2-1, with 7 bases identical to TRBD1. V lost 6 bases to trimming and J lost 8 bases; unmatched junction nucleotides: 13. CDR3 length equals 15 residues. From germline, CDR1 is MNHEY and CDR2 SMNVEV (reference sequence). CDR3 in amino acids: CASSQGQYPRDEQFF. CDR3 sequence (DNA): TGTGCCAGCAGCCAGGGACAGTACCCCAGGGATGAGCAGTTCTTC.

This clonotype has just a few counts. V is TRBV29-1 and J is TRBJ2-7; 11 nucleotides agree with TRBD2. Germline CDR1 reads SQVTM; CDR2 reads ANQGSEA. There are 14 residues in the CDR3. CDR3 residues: CRSFETSGIYEQYF. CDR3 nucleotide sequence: TGCAGAAGCTTCGAGACTAGCGGGATTTACGAGCAGTACTTC.

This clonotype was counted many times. The CDR3, as DNA: TGTGCCAGCAGCTTTACCCCCGGGGATGCAGATACGCAGTATTTT. Its protein is CASSFTPGDADTQYF. The chain combines TRBV11-3 with TRBJ2-3, with D possibly matching TRBD2 (5 bases). Germline V gene lookup returns CDR1 SGHNT and CDR2 YENEEA. The CDR3 has 15 amino acids. V lost 3 bases and J 4 bases, leaving 14 bases between the germline ends.

The CDR3 nucleotides read TGTGCCAGCAGCTCAAGCTCAGCGGGGGGGCACACCGGGGAGCTGTTTTTT. Translated: CASSSSSAGGHTGELFF. This rearrangement joins TRBV11-2 to TRBJ2-2, with TRBD2 identical over 10 bases. The J segment lost 3 bases and the V segment lost 4 bases, leaving 8 bases of the junction unmatched. This CDR3 comprises 17 residues. Germline CDR1 is SGHAT and CDR2 is FQNNGV.

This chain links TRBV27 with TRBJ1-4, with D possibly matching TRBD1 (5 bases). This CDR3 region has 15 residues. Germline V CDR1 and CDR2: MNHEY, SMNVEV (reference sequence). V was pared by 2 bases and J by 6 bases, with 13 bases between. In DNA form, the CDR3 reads TGTGCCAGCAGTTTAATCGGGGGTCGGGATGAAAAACTGTTTTTT. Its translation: CASSLIGGRDEKLFF.

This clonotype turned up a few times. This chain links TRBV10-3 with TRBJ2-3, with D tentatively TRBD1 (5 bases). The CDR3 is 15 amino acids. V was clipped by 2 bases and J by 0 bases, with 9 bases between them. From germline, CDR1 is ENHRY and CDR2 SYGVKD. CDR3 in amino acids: CAISELDSSTDTQYF. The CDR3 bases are TGTGCCATCAGTGAGCTAGACAGTAGCACAGATACGCAGTATTTT.

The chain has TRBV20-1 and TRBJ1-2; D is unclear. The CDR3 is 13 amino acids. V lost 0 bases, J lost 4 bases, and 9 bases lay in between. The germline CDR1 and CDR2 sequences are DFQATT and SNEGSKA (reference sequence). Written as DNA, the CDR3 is TGCAGTGCTAGAGATACCGGCGCCTATGGCTACACCTTC. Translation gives CSARDTGAYGYTF.

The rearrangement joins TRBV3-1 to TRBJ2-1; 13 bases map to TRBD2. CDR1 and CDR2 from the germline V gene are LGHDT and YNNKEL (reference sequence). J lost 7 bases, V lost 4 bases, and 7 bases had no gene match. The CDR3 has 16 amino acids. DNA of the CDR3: TGTGCCAGCAGCCGTAAACTAGCGGGAGGGCCTAATGAGCAGTTCTTC. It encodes CASSRKLAGGPNEQFF.

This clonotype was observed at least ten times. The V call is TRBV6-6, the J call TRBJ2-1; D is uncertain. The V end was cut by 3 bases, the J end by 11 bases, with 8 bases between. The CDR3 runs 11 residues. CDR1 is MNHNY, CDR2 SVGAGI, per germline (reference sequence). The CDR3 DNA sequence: TGTGCCAGCAGTTATAGTGAGAAGCAGTTCTTC. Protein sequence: CASSYSEKQFF.

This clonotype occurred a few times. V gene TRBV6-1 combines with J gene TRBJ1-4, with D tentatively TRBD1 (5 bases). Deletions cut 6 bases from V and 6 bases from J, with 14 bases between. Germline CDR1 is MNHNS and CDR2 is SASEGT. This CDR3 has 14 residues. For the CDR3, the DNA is TGTGCCAGCAGCTCAGGGTACTCCTATGAAAAACTGTTTTTT. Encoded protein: CASSSGYSYEKLFF.

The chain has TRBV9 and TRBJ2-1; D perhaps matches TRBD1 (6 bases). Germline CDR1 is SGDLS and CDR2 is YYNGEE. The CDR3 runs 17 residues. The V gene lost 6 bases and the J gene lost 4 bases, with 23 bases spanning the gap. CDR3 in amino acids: CASNGVSQTTGYNEQFF. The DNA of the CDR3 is TGTGCCAGCAACGGGGTGTCCCAAACTACAGGGTACAATGAGCAGTTCTTC.

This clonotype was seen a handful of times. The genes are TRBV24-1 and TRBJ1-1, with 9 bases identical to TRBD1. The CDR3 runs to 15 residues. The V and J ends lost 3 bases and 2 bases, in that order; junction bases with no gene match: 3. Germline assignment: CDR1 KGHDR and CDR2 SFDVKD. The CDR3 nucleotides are TGTGCCACCAGTGATGGGGACAGGGATAACACTGAAGCTTTCTTT. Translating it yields CATSDGDRDNTEAFF.

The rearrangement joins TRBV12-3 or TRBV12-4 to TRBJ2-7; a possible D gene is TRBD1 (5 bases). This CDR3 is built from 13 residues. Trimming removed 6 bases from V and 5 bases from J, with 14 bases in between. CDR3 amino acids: CASSDSIPHEQYF. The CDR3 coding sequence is TGTGCCAGCAGCGACAGTATTCCCCACGAGCAGTACTTC.

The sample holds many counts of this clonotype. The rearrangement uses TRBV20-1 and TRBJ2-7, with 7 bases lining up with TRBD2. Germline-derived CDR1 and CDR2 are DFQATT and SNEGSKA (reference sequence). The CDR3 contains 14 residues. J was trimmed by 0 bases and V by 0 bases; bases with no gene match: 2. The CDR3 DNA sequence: TGCAGTGCTAGAGAGGGGGGGGTCTCCTACGAGCAGTACTTC. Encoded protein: CSAREGGVSYEQYF.

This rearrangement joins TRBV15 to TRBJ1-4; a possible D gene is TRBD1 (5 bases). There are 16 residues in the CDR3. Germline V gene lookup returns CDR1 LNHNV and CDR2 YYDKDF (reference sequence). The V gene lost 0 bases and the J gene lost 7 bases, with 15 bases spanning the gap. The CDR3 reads CATSREASRGGEKLFF. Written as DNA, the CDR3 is TGTGCCACCAGCAGAGAGGCATCAAGGGGAGGTGAAAAACTGTTTTTT.

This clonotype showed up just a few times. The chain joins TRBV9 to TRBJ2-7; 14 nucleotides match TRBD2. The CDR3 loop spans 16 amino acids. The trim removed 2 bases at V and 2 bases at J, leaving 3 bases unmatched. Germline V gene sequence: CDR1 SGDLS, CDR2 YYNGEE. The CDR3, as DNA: TGTGCCAGCAGCGTTGGGGGACTAGCGGGAGCCTACGAGCAGTACTTC. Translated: CASSVGGLAGAYEQYF.

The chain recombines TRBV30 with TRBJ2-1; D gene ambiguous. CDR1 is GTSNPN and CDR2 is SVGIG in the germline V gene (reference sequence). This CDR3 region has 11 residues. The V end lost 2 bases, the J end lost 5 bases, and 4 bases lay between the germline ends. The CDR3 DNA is TGTGCCTGGAGTTTGGACAATGAGCAGTTCTTC. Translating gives CAWSLDNEQFF.

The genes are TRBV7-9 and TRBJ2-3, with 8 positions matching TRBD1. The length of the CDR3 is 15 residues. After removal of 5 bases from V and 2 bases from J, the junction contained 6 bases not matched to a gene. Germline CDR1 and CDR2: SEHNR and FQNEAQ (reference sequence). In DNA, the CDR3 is TGTGCCAGCAGCCCGAGGACAGGGACCACAGATACGCAGTATTTT. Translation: CASSPRTGTTDTQYF.

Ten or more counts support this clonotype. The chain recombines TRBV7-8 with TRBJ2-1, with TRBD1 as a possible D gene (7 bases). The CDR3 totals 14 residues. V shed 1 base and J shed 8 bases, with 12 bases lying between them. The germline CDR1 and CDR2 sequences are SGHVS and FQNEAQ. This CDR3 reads CASSLGVRGDEQFF. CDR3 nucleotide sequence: TGTGCCAGCAGCTTAGGGGTCAGGGGGGATGAGCAGTTCTTC.

CDR3 coding DNA: TGTGCCAGCAGCTATTCTTGGACTAGCGGGGATGATACGCAGTATTTT. Its translation: CASSYSWTSGDDTQYF. This sequence joins TRBV7-3 and TRBJ2-3, with 12 bases aligning to TRBD2. This CDR3 is 16 amino acids long. CDR1 is SGHTA and CDR2 is FQGTGA in the germline V gene. V lost 4 bases to trimming and J lost 6 bases; unmatched junction nucleotides: 8.